This TCR beta chain is from a study of blood T cell repertoires in COVID-19. The wider study: PBMCs, B-cell-depleted T cells, or T cells provided the cDNA or gDNA that made up the material.

V lost 3 bases to trimming and J lost 8 bases; unmatched junction nucleotides: 6. CDR1 SGDLS and CDR2 YYNGEE come from the germline V gene. The CDR3 covers 16 residues. Per the authors' pipeline: Scientists estimated how many nucleated cells there were by amplifying reference gene primers. Generated by immunoSEQ multiplex PCR, the TCRdb table keeps only in-frame clones and is missing some. V and J calls and clone size are given by that table; D and trimming were obtained from the DNA. This sample has over 75,000 clones, with 80% found just once. What was sequenced was peripheral blood. V usage is TRBV9 and J usage is TRBJ1-6; TRBD1 matches 12 bases. The sequence was collected from a man aged 45 to 65 who had recovered from COVID-19. CDR3 bases: TGTGCCAGCAGCGGCGGGACAGGGGGCCCTCATTCACCCCTCCACTTT. Translation gives CASSGGTGGPHSPLHF.